This TCR beta chain was recovered during a study of T cells after yellow fever vaccination. General study points: Researchers cautioned that FACS-sorted repertoires could harbor abundant clonotypes contaminating from the bulk population.

TCRdb processed the 5' RACE reads anew with MiXCR; each CDR3 protein has one entry. The profile covers more than 95,000 distinct CDR3 sequences, with 6.5% to 8% appearing a single time and 2% to 3% taken by the ten largest. V was trimmed by 3 bases and J by 5 bases, leaving 14 bases between them. Per the germline V gene, CDR1 is SGHAT and CDR2 is FQNNGV. The CDR3 loop spans 15 amino acids. This clonotype has ten or more counts. What it binds is not known. The V call is TRBV11-2, the J call TRBJ2-1; D is tentatively TRBD1 or TRBD2 (5 bases each). The source material was CD4+ T cells sorted from PBMCs, sampled 10 to 11 days after the first yellow fever vaccination. The TCR originated in a man aged 18-30 years who received the YFV17D yellow fever vaccine. The CDR3 reads CASSFLAGANNEQFF. In DNA form, the CDR3 reads TGTGCCAGCAGCTTCCTGGCCGGGGCCAACAATGAGCAGTTCTTC.